This entry features one T cell receptor (beta chain) sequence. Authors' processing steps: Amplification from reference gene primers served as the basis for estimated nucleated cell counts. Generated by immunoSEQ multiplex PCR, the TCRdb table keeps only in-frame clones and is missing some. The D gene and trimming were derived from the DNA, and the V and J assignments and clone size from that table. The table lists 97,000 or so clones, 90% of them singletons. These data originate in a study of blood T cell repertoires in COVID-19. Turning to the study itself: Samples taken during acute and convalescent COVID-19 were collected in the United States, Italy and Spain. PBMCs, B-cell-depleted T cells, or T cells were the source of the cDNA or gDNA that made up the material.

The V and J ends lost 0 bases and 1 base respectively, with 11 bases between them. The CDR3 contains 16 residues. The germline gives CDR1 SGHKS, CDR2 YYEKEE (reference sequence). The chain recombines TRBV5-5 with TRBJ1-5; D may be TRBD1 (5 bases). Sequencing used peripheral blood. The source of this sequence is a man aged 60 to 75 with acute or convalescent COVID-19. CDR3 loop: CASSLARVDSNQPQHF. The CDR3 bases are TGTGCCAGCAGCTTGGCCAGGGTTGACAGCAATCAGCCCCAGCATTTT.